This T cell receptor (beta chain) was profiled in a study of CD8 T cells in ankylosing spondylitis. Study-wide points: A TCR beta motif made of several highly homologous variants seemed typical of ankylosing spondylitis blood. Reportedly, disease-linked clones are significantly enriched in ankylosing spondylitis patients' matched synovial fluid.

With respect to this clonotype: Its matching antigen is unknown.

Germline CDR1 is LNHDA and CDR2 is SQIVND (reference sequence). With 5 bases clipped from V and 3 bases from J, the junction kept 7 bases outside the gene matches. The CDR3 consists of 14 residues. TCRdb processed the 5' RACE reads anew with MiXCR; each CDR3 protein has one entry. The sample contains about 390,000 distinct CDR3 sequences, under 25% of which appear only once. The sequencing input was blood, either unsorted or a sorted T cell fraction (not recorded which). The source of this sequence is a male donor with ankylosing spondylitis. The gene calls are TRBV19 and TRBJ2-7, with TRBD1 identical over 7 bases. CDR3 DNA: TGTGCCAGTAGTTCCGACAGGGTGGGCTACGAGCAGTACTTC. It codes for CASSSDRVGYEQYF. The full variable domain, in which reference TRBV19 and TRBJ2-7 provide the parts outside the CDR3, is DGGITQSPKYLFRKEGQNVTLSCEQNLNHDAMYWYRQDPGQGLRLIYYSQIVNDFQKGDIAEGYSVSREKKESFPLTVTSAQKNPTAFYLCASSSDRVGYEQYFGPGTRLTVT.